A selection of T cell receptor beta chains follows, all from one sample in a study of regulatory T cells in long-lasting Graves disease. Each CDR3 protein is one row after TCRdb ran MiXCR on the multiplex PCR reads. Of roughly 420,000 distinct CDR3 sequences in the sample, roughly 17% were seen once. These data also formed part of another study, on T cells in Graves' hyperthyroidism and ophthalmopathy.

Here the sequenced sample was peripheral blood mononuclear cells (PBMCs), taken at new diagnosis, from a patient treated with antithyroid drugs. These receptors all come from a young woman with Graves disease. Both conserved end residues are part of each CDR3. D genes are given only for firm matches. The size field is filled for only some rows; it gives once, few, many or a size class.

TRBV28,TRBD2,many,CASSFLASGWIQYF
TRBV7-2,.,many,CASNLQQRVETQYF
TRBV30,.,many,CAWLPYNTDTQYF
TRBV28,TRBD1,many,CASSLETGGTDTQYF
TRBV19,.,.,CASSNRRGGPDQPQHF
TRBV7-2,.,many,CASSLGAGNEQFF
TRBV20-1,.,.,CSARADSVNTEAFF
TRBV10-1,TRBD2,many,CASSESLAGSQYF
TRBV11-2,TRBD1,many,CASSFRTGGSYEQYF
TRBV2,.,many,CASRGGELFF
TRBV7-2,.,.,CASSDSPGDGNTEAFF
TRBV5-1,TRBD2,.,CASSSLRAGSQETQYF
TRBV10-3,.,few,CAISEFVQSEQFF
TRBV5-1,.,many,CATSTRGLGYTF
TRBV6-5,.,many,CASSYGGGGNQPQHF
TRBV27,.,few,CASSFGGMGGELFF
TRBV30,TRBD1,many,CAWSVGDSAYEQYF
TRBV5-4,.,many,CASSLAPGSANEQFF
TRBV11-2,TRBD1,many,CASSLVKQGASSNGYTF
TRBV6-2/TRBV6-3,TRBD1,.,CASSYSGTVNSGNTIYF
TRBV11-2,TRBD2,many,CASSLDGLAGNTDTQYF
TRBV28,.,many,CASSLYGEPATQYF
TRBV6-2/TRBV6-3,TRBD1,many,CASSYRGRRTEAFF
TRBV10-3,TRBD1,few,CAISEWTGATGELFF
TRBV28,.,many,CASSGPWGTEAFF
TRBV4-1,.,.,CASSQQDGYEQYF
TRBV7-2,TRBD2,many,CASSRGLAGARYEQYF
TRBV28,TRBD2,many,CASSLGGWTSSFSTDTQYF
TRBV5-1,.,many,CASSFRKKNTEAFF
TRBV7-9,.,few,CASTSSLGGLNTEAFF
TRBV12-3/TRBV12-4,.,many,CASSLELTGELFF
TRBV11-2,TRBD2,few,CASSTRLATSTDTQYF
TRBV20-1,.,many,CSARNSNQPQHF
TRBV3-1,.,few,CASSQGEVFPGELFF
TRBV4-1,.,many,CASSHNRVQIQPQHF
TRBV18,TRBD1,many,CASSPRRGLAGYTF
TRBV28,.,many,CASSPGQFYSYEQYF
TRBV5-1,TRBD2,many,CASSSSTGLAGAEQYF
TRBV12-3/TRBV12-4,TRBD1,many,CASMRQGAGWETQYF
TRBV27,TRBD2,once,CASGPGLAAYEQYF
TRBV7-8,.,many,CASSFRGTQIMNTEAFF
TRBV2,.,many,CASTPGGGVRELFF
TRBV2,TRBD1,.,CASSLTGHTEAFF
TRBV28,.,many,CASSFTHRDRNYEQYF
TRBV27,TRBD2,few,CASSLGGSIDNEQFF
TRBV5-6,TRBD1,many,CASGRQGASYEQYF